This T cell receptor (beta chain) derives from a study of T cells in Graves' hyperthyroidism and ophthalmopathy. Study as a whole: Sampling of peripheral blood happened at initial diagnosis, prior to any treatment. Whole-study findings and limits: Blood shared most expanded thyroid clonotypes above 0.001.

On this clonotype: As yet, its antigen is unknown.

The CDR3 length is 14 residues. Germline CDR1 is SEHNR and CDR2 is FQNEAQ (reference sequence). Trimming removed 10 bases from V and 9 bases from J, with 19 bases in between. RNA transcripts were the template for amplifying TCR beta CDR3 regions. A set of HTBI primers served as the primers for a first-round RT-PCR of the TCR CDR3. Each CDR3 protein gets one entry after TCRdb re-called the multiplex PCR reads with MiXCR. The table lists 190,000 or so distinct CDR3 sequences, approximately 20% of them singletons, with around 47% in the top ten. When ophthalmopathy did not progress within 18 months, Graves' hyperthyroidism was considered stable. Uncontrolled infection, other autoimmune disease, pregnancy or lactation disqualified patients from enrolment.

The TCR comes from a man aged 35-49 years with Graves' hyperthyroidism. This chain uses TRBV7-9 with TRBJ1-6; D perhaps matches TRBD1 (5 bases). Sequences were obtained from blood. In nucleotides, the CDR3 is TGTGCCACGACCCGGGGGGTTGTTCCTTCACCCCTCCACTTT. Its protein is CATTRGVVPSPLHF.